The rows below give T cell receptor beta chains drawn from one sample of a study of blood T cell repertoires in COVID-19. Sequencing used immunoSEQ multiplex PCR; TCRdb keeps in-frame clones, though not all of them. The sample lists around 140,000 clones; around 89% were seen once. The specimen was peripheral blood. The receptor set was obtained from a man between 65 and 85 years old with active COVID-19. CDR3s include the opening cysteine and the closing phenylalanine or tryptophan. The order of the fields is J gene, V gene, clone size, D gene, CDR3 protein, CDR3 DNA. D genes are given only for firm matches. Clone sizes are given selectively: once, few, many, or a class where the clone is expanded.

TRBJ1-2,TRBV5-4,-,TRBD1,CASSLDRGYGYTF,TGTGCCAGCAGCCTCGACAGGGGATATGGCTACACCTTC
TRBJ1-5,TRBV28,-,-,CAAHGSNQPQHF,TGTGCCGCCCACGGTAGCAATCAGCCCCAGCATTTT
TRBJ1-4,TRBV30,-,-,CAWSVLGGLGEKLFF,TGTGCCTGGAGTGTACTCGGGGGGTTAGGTGAAAAACTGTTTTTT
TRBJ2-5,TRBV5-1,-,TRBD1,CASSPRQGGETQYF,TGCGCCAGCAGCCCCCGACAGGGGGGAGAGACCCAGTACTTC
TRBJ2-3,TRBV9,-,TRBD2,CASSMGLSTDTQYF,TGTGCCAGCAGCATGGGACTATCTACAGATACGCAGTATTTT
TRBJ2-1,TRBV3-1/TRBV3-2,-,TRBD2,CASSQGPGGGYNEQFF,TGTGCCAGCAGCCAAGGTCCGGGAGGGGGATACAATGAGCAGTTCTTC
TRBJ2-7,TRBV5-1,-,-,CASSLNRGSYEQYF,TGCGCCAGCAGCTTGAACCGCGGGTCGTACGAGCAGTACTTC
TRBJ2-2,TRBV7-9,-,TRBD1,CASSPRDRGSGELFF,TGTGCCAGCAGCCCCCGGGACAGGGGTAGCGGGGAGCTGTTTTTT
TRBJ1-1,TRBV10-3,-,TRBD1,CAIRDRDRGLSTEAFF,TGTGCCATCAGGGACCGGGACAGGGGGCTAAGTACTGAAGCTTTCTTT
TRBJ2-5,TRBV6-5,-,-,CATHGRRALQETQYF,TGTGCCACTCACGGCCGGCGGGCCCTCCAAGAGACCCAGTACTTC
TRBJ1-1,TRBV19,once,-,CASSMITGPGYPEAFF,TGTGCCAGTAGTATGATTACCGGGCCGGGGTACCCTGAAGCTTTCTTT
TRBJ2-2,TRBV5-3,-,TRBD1,CARTDRAGTGELFF,TGTGCCAGAACGGACAGGGCAGGGACCGGGGAGCTGTTTTTT
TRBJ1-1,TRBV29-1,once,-,CSVGRGNTEAFF,TGCAGCGTTGGGCGGGGCAACACTGAAGCTTTCTTT